The 15 T cell receptor beta chains listed next were all sequenced from one sample in a study of CD8+ T cells in alopecia areata. RNA extraction and reverse transcription yielded cDNA as sequencing template. Repertoires were generated with immunoSEQ multiplex PCR, while TCRdb's copy carries only in-frame clones and drops some. The sample lists 120,000 or so clones, 47% seen once, with over 9.5% in the top ten. Sequenced sample: NKG2D-low CD8+ T cells sorted from blood. Receptors were obtained from a human donor with alopecia areata.

There are a few counts of this clone. The rearrangement joins TRBV29-1 to TRBJ2-3; D gene uncertain. The CDR3 has 15 residues. With 3 bases removed from V and 1 base from J, the gap between germline ends came to 14 bases. CDR1 and CDR2 from the germline V gene are SQVTM and ANQGSEA. Written as DNA, the CDR3 is TGCAGCGTTGACTTAGGGTCGGTGGGCACAGATACGCAGTATTTT. Its protein product is CSVDLGSVGTDTQYF.

The chain carries TRBV9 and TRBJ2-1; perhaps TRBD2 as D (6 bases). V shed 0 bases and J shed 3 bases, with 7 bases lying between them. The germline V gene has CDR1 SGDLS and CDR2 YYNGEE. The length of the CDR3 is 14 residues. This CDR3 is CASSVVGGYNEQFF. CDR3 nucleotides: TGTGCCAGCAGCGTAGTCGGGGGCTACAATGAGCAGTTCTTC. Complete variable domain (other parts from reference TRBV9 and TRBJ2-1): DSGVTQTPKHLITATGQRVTLRCSPRSGDLSVYWYQQSLDQGLQFLIQYYNGEERAKGNILERFSAQQFPDLHSELNLSSLELGDSALYFCASSVVGGYNEQFFGPGTRLTVL.

The V and J genes are TRBV4-3 and TRBJ2-1, with 7 bases lining up with TRBD2. The junction had 13 bases not matched to a gene; V was cut back by 0 bases and J by 8 bases. CDR1 is LGHNA, CDR2 YSLEER, per germline. The CDR3 has 17 residues. CDR3 in DNA: TGCGCCAGCAGCCAAGACGTGGGACTACTCAAAGTAGATGAGCAGTTCTTC. Its protein is CASSQDVGLLKVDEQFF.

The rearrangement joins TRBV9 to TRBJ2-5, with D unresolved. This CDR3 has 13 amino acids. CDR1 SGDLS and CDR2 YYNGEE come from the germline V gene. V lost 0 bases and J lost 2, with 5 bases in between. In DNA form, the CDR3 reads TGTGCCAGCAGCGTAGGCTTACAAGAGACCCAGTACTTC. This encodes CASSVGLQETQYF.

This clone is a singleton in its sample. The chain couples TRBV5-4 to TRBJ2-7; 9 positions agree with TRBD1. The CDR3 is 14 residues long. Trimming removed 3 bases from V and 2 bases from J; junction bases left unmatched: 3. Germline-derived CDR1 and CDR2 are SGHNT and YYREEE (reference sequence). The CDR3 region has the DNA TGTGCCAGCAGCTCAGGACAGGGGCCCTACGAGCAGTACTTC. Its translation: CASSSGQGPYEQYF.

The gene calls are TRBV6-5 and TRBJ2-7; D is perhaps TRBD1 (6 bases). The germline V gene has CDR1 MNHEY and CDR2 SVGAGI. Between the trimmed V and J ends, which lost 10 bases and 3 bases, there was a span of 13 bases. The CDR3 covers 12 residues. The CDR3 DNA reads as TGTGCCACTCAGGGGCCAAACTACGAGCAGTACTTC. Translated: CATQGPNYEQYF.

This sequence joins TRBV28 and TRBJ2-7, with D possibly matching TRBD1 (5 bases). CDR1 is MDHEN and CDR2 is SYDVKM in the germline V gene. The CDR3 sequence is 12 residues long. Trimming removed 2 bases at V and 4 bases at J, with 6 bases between. The chain's CDR3 is CASSLNRYEQYF. CDR3 nucleotides: TGTGCCAGCAGTTTAAACAGGTACGAGCAGTACTTC.

The V call is TRBV4-3, the J call TRBJ2-5; 8 bases are shared with TRBD2. CDR3 length equals 17 residues. Losses at the gene ends were 0 bases for V and 4 bases for J; bases not matched to a gene: 10. Germline V CDR1 and CDR2: LGHNA, YSLEER. The CDR3 here is CASSQEGGTSVAETQYF. The CDR3 bases are TGCGCCAGCAGCCAAGAAGGCGGGACTAGTGTTGCAGAGACCCAGTACTTC.

The sample holds a few counts of this clone. This rearrangement joins TRBV6-5 to TRBJ2-3, with 8 positions matching TRBD2. CDR3 length equals 14 residues. The V gene's germline CDR1 is MNHEY and CDR2 SVGAGI. The ends lost 10 bases at V and 3 bases at J; junction bases unmatched: 9. CDR3 sequence reads: CATSERETTDTQYF. The CDR3 nucleotides are TGTGCCACGTCAGAGCGGGAGACAACAGATACGCAGTATTTT.

Only a few counts were recorded for this clone. The rearrangement uses TRBV12-5 and TRBJ2-3; no reliable D call. Trimming took 1 base from V and 2 from J, leaving 13 bases between them. CDR3 length: 16 amino acids. Looked up from germline, CDR1 is LGHNT and CDR2 is FRNRAP. CDR3 sequence reads: CASGLASGTYTDTQYF. CDR3 coding DNA: TGTGCTAGTGGTTTGGCCTCGGGTACATACACAGATACGCAGTATTTT.

This clone has more than one count but fewer than ten. V is TRBV7-9 and J is TRBJ1-4; no clear D gene. Germline CDR1 SEHNR, CDR2 FQNEAQ (reference sequence). V lost 1 base and J 8 bases, leaving 5 bases between the germline ends. This CDR3 has 12 amino acids. CDR3 coding DNA: TGTGCCAGCAGCTTAGAAGGGGAAAAACTGTTTTTT. Translated, it gives CASSLEGEKLFF.

This clone has only a few counts. Other DNA sequences in the sample encode the same CDR3. This chain connects TRBV29-1 to TRBJ2-7, with 7 bases identical to TRBD2. Per germline, CDR1 SQVTM and CDR2 ANQGSEA. With V trimmed by 7 bases and J by 0 bases, 6 bases remained unmatched. There are 13 residues in the CDR3. CDR3 sequence: CSAGGGSSYEQYF. The CDR3 DNA reads TGCAGCGCCGGAGGCGGGAGCTCCTACGAGCAGTACTTC.

In regard to this clone: Other DNA sequences in this sample translate to the same CDR3. V usage is TRBV2 and J usage is TRBJ2-7, with D perhaps given as TRBD1 or TRBD2 (5 bases each). Germline V CDR1 and CDR2: SNHLY, FYNNEI. The length of the CDR3 is 10 residues. V lost 8 bases to trimming and J lost 6 bases, with 8 bases between them. The CDR3 DNA follows: TGTGCCAGCGGGGGTTCCGAGCAGTACTTC. It codes for CASGGSEQYF.

This sequence joins TRBV30 and TRBJ2-3, with unresolved D. This CDR3 is built from 12 residues. Trimming left V 3 bases short and J 6 bases short, with 10 bases between. CDR1 is GTSNPN and CDR2 is SVGIG in the germline V gene (reference sequence). CDR3 DNA: TGTGCCTGGAGCCGTCCCCCCGATACGCAGTATTTT. Protein: CAWSRPPDTQYF.

V gene TRBV28 combines with J gene TRBJ2-5; D perhaps matches TRBD1 (6 bases). Germline values: CDR1 MDHEN, CDR2 SYDVKM. Trimming shortened V by 6 bases and J by 3 bases, and 17 bases separated the two germline ends. CDR3 length: 15 residues. CDR3 coding DNA: TGTGCCAGCAGAACCCCCGGACAGCCGAAAGAGACCCAGTACTTC. It yields the protein CASRTPGQPKETQYF.